This T cell receptor (beta chain) was recorded in a study of beta chain features in type 1 diabetes. The whole isolated RNA underwent reverse transcription, so sequencing captured expressed TCRB transcripts. Using immunoSEQ multiplex PCR, the repertoire was profiled, and TCRdb retains in-frame clones only, with some absent. Found here are some 900,000 clones, 15% to 20% of them singletons; the top ten hold about 0.025%. The CDR3 is 15 residues long. From germline, CDR1 is MDHEN and CDR2 SYDVKM. The J segment lost 5 bases and the V segment lost 7 bases, leaving 10 bases of the junction unmatched. The authors obtained over 95% purity in all sorted populations.

Material for sequencing was naive CD4+ T cells from blood. The J gene is TRBJ2-5, the V gene TRBV28; 10 nucleotides match TRBD1. This TCR came from a woman aged 18-30 years in good health. CDR3 DNA: TGTGCCAGCAACCCCGGGACAGGGGTTTCCGAGACCCAGTACTTC. Translated: CASNPGTGVSETQYF.